This T cell receptor (beta chain) stems from a study of identical twins. Using its own MiXCR run on the 5' RACE reads, TCRdb lists one record per CDR3 protein. The sample consists of around 480,000 distinct CDR3 sequences, 14% of them appearing once. This CDR3 comprises 17 residues. CDR1 is SGHRS, CDR2 YFSETQ, per germline. After removal of 1 base from V and 4 bases from J, the junction contained 8 bases not matched to a gene. These data are also associated with another study on yellow fever vaccine responses in identical twins.

This rearrangement joins TRBV5-1 to TRBJ2-4, with 10 bases identical to TRBD2. The clonotype was recovered from a woman aged 18-29 years in good health. Sequenced sample: CD4+ T cells sorted from blood. In DNA, the CDR3 is TGCGCCAGCAGCTTGAGGCTAGCGGGAGTCTCAAAAAACATTCAGTACTTC. Its protein product is CASSLRLAGVSKNIQYF.